Included here is one T cell receptor beta chain sequence, with context. These data originate in a study of blood T cell repertoires in COVID-19. Whole-study context: T cells, B-cell-depleted T cells, or PBMCs supplied cDNA or gDNA.

Measured with immunoSEQ multiplex PCR; TCRdb has only the in-frame clones, and not every one. Among around 190,000 clones listed, roughly 82% were seen once. The CDR3 consists of 14 residues. CDR1 is PRHDT and CDR2 is FYEKMQ in the germline V gene (reference sequence). The V end lost 5 bases, the J end lost 0 bases, and 10 bases lay between the germline ends. Followed over time, Seattle patients had been enrolled while infection was active. Sequencing was carried out using peripheral blood. The chain is built from TRBV13 and TRBJ1-1; D is unclear. The TCR sequence derives from a woman aged 55-75 years with COVID-19, enrolled during active disease. The CDR3 loop is CASSPSRLNTEAFF. The CDR3 region has the DNA TGTGCCAGCAGCCCTTCGAGGTTGAACACTGAAGCTTTCTTT. Full variable domain (missing parts from reference TRBV13 and TRBJ1-1): AAGVIQSPRHLIKEKRETATLKCYPIPRHDTVYWYQQGPGQDPQFLISFYEKMQSDKGSIPDRFSAQQFSDYHSELNMSSLELGDSALYFCASSPSRLNTEAFFGQGTRLTVV.